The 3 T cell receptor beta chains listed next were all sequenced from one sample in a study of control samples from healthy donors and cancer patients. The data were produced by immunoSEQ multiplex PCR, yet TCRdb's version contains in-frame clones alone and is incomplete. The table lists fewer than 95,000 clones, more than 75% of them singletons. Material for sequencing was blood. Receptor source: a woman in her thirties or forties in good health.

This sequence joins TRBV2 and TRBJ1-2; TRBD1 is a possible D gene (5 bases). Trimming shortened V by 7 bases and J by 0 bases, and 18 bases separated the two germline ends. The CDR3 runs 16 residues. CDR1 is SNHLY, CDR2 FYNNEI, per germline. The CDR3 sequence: CASTPEGWDSNYGYTF. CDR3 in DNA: TGTGCCAGCACACCCGAGGGGTGGGATTCTAACTATGGCTACACCTTC.

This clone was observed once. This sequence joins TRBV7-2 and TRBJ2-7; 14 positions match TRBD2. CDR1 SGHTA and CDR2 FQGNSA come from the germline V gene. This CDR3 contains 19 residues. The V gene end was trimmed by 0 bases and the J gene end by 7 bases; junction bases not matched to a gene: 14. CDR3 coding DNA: TGTGCCAGCAGCTTAGCGGGACTAGCGGGGGCTAATCGGGAGGGGGAGCAGTACTTC. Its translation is CASSLAGLAGANREGEQYF.

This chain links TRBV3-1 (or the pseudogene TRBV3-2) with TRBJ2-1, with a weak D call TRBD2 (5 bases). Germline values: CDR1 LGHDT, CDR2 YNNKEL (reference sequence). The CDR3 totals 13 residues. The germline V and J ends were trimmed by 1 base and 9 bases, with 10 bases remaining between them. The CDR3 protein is CASSQGPGIEQFF. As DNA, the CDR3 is TGTGCCAGCAGCCAAGGCCCCGGGATTGAGCAGTTCTTC.